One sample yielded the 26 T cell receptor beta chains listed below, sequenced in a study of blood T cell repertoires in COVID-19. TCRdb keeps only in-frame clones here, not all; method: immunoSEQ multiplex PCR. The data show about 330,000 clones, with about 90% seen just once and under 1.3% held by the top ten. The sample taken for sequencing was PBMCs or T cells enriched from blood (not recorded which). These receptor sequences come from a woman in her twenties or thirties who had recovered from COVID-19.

The CDR3 DNA follows: TGTGCCAGCAGCCAAGAACTAGCGGGGGGGCCCTCCACAGATACGCAGTATTTT. It translates to CASSQELAGGPSTDTQYF. The chain has TRBV3-1 (or the pseudogene TRBV3-2) and TRBJ2-3; 13 bases map to TRBD2. This CDR3 region has 18 residues. Looked up from germline, CDR1 is LGHDT and CDR2 is YNNKEL (reference sequence). V trimming: 0 bases; J trimming: 2 bases; junction bases outside the gene matches: 5.

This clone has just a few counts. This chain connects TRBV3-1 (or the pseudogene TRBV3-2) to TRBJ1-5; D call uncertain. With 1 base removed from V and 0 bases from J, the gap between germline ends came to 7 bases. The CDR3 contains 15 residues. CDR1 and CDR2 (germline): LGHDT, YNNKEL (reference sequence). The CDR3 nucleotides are TGTGCCAGCAGCCAAGGCGGGCATAGCAATCAGCCCCAGCATTTT. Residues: CASSQGGHSNQPQHF.

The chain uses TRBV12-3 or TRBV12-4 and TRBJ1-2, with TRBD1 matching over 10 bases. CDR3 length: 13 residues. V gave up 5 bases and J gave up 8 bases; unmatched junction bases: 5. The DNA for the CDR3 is TGTGCCAGCAGTGGGGACAGGGGAGGGGGCTACACCTTC. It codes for CASSGDRGGGYTF.

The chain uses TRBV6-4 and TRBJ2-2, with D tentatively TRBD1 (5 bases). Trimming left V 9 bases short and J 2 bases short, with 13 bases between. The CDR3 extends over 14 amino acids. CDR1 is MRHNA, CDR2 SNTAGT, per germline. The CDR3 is CASTTELNTGELFF. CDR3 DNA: TGTGCCAGTACGACAGAGTTAAACACCGGGGAGCTGTTTTTT.

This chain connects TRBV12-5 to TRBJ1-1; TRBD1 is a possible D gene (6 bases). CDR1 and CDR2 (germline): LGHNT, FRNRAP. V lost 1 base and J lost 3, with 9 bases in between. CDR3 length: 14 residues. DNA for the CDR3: TGTGCTAGTGGTTTGGGGGACACATACACTGAAGCTTTCTTT. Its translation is CASGLGDTYTEAFF.

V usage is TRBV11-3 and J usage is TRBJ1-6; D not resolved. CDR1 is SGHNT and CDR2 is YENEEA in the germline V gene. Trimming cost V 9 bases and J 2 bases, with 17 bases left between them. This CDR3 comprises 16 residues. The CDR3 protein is CARPPFWPTYNSPLHF. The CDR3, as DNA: TGTGCCAGGCCGCCGTTCTGGCCGACCTATAATTCACCCCTCCACTTT.

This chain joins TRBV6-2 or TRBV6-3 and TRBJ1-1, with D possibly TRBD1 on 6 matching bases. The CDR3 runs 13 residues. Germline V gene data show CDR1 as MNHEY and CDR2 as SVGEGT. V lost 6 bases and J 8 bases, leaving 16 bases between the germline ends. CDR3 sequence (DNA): TGTGCCAGCAGCCCCGGCCGGACAGTCGAAGCTTTCTTT. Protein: CASSPGRTVEAFF.

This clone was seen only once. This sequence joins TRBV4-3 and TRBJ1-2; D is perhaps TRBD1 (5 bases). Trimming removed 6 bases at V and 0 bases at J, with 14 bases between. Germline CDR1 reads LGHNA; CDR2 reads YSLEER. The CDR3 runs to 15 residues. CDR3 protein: CASRLNGGPNYGYTF. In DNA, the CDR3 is TGCGCCAGCAGACTCAACGGGGGACCTAACTATGGCTACACCTTC.

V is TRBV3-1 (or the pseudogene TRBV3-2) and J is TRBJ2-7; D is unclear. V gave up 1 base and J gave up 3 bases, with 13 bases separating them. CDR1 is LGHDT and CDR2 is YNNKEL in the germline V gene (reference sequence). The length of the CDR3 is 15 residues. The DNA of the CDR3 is TGTGCCAGCAGCCAAGGGTCTGGGCCAAACTACGAGCAGTACTTC. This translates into CASSQGSGPNYEQYF.

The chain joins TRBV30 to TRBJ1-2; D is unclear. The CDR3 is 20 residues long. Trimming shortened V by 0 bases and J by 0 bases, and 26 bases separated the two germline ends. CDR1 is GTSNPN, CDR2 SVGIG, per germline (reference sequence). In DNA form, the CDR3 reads TGTGCCTGGAGTGTACGAATTCCGAACGAGCCAACGAGCGCTAACTATGGCTACACCTTC. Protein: CAWSVRIPNEPTSANYGYTF.

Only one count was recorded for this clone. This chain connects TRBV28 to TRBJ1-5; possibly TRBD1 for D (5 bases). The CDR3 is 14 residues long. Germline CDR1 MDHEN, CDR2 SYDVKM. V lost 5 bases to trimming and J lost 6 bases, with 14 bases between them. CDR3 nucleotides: TGTGCCAGCAGTACGGGGGGAGCGAGTCAGCCCCAGCATTTT. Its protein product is CASSTGGASQPQHF.

The CDR3 protein is CASGQPPFTGEDTEAFF. CDR3 sequence (DNA): TGCGCCAGCGGCCAACCCCCCTTCACGGGGGAGGACACTGAAGCTTTCTTT. The chain combines TRBV10-2 with TRBJ1-1, with TRBD1 as a possible D gene (5 bases). V shed 8 bases and J shed 3 bases, with 25 bases lying between them. Germline CDR1 is WSHSY and CDR2 is SAAADI. CDR3 length: 17 amino acids.

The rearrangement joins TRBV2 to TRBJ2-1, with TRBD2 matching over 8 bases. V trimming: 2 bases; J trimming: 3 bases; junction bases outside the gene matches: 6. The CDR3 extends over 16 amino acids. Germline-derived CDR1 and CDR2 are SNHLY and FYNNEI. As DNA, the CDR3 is TGTGCCAGCAGTGAACCAGGCCTAGCGGGCTACAATGAGCAGTTCTTC. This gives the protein CASSEPGLAGYNEQFF.

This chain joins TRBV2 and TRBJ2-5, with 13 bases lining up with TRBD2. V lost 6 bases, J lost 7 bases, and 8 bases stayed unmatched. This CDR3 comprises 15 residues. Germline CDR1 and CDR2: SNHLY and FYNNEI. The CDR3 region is CASRGTSGAPGTQYF. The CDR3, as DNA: TGTGCCAGCAGGGGGACTAGCGGGGCCCCCGGGACCCAGTACTTC.

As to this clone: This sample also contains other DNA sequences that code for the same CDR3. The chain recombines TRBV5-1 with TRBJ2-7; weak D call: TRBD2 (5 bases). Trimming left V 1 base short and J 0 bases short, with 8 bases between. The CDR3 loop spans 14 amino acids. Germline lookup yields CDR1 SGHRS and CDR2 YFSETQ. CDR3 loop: CASSLSGSSYEQYF. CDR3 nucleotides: TGCGCCAGCAGCTTGTCGGGGAGCTCCTACGAGCAGTACTTC.

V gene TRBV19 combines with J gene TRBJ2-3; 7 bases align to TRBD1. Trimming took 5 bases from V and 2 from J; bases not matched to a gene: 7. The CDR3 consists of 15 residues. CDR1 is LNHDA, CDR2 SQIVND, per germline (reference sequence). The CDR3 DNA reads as TGTGCCAGTAGTTTACCTGGGACAGACACAGATACGCAGTATTTT. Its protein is CASSLPGTDTDTQYF. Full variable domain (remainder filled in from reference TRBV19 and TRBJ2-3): DGGITQSPKYLFRKEGQNVTLSCEQNLNHDAMYWYRQDPGQGLRLIYYSQIVNDFQKGDIAEGYSVSREKKESFPLTVTSAQKNPTAFYLCASSLPGTDTDTQYFGPGTRLTVL.

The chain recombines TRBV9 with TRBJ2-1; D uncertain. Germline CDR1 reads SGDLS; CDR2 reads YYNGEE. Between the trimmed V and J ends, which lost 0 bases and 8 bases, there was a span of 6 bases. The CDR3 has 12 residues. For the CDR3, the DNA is TGTGCCAGCAGCGTAGCTCGGGATGAGCAGTTCTTC. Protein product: CASSVARDEQFF.

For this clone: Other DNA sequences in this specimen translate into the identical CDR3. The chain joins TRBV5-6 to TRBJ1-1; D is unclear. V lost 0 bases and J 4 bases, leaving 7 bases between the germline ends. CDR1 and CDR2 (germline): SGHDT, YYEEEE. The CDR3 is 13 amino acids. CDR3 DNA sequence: TGTGCCAGCAGCTTGGGGGCGGGCACTGAAGCTTTCTTT. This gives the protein CASSLGAGTEAFF.

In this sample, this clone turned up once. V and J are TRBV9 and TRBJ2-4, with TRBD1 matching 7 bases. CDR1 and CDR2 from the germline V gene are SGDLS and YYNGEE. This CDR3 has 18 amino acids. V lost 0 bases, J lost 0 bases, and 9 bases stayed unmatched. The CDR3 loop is CASSVGDQRGLAKNIQYF. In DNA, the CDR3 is TGTGCCAGCAGCGTAGGAGATCAGAGGGGGCTAGCCAAAAACATTCAGTACTTC. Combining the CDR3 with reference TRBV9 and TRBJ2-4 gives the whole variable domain DSGVTQTPKHLITATGQRVTLRCSPRSGDLSVYWYQQSLDQGLQFLIQYYNGEERAKGNILERFSAQQFPDLHSELNLSSLELGDSALYFCASSVGDQRGLAKNIQYFGAGTRLSVL.

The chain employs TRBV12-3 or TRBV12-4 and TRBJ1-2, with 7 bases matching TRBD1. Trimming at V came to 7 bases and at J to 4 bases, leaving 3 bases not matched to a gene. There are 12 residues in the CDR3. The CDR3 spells CASKGDSYGYTF. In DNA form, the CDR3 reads TGTGCCAGCAAGGGGGACAGCTATGGCTACACCTTC.

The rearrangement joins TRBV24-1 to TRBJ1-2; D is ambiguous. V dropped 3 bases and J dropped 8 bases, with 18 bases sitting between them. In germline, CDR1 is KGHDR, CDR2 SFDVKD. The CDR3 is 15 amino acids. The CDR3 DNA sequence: TGTGCCACCAGTGATCCCGACGGCTCCCTCGGGGGCTACACCTTC. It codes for CATSDPDGSLGGYTF.

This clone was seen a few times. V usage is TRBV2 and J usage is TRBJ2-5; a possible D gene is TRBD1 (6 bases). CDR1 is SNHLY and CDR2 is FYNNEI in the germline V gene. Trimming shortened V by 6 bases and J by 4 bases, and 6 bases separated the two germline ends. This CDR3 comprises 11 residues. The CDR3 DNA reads TGTGCCAGCAGGGGGGCAGAGACCCAGTACTTC. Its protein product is CASRGAETQYF.

The CDR3 loop reads CAWSRLSLGELFF. For the CDR3, the DNA is TGTGCCTGGAGTCGCTTAAGCCTCGGGGAGCTGTTTTTT. V usage is TRBV30 and J usage is TRBJ2-2, with D uncertain. V dropped 2 bases and J dropped 7 bases, with 11 bases sitting between them. Germline V gene data show CDR1 as GTSNPN and CDR2 as SVGIG (reference sequence). The length of the CDR3 is 13 residues. Variable domain in full (rest from reference TRBV30 and TRBJ2-2): SQTIHQWPATLVQPVGSPLSLECTVEGTSNPNLYWYRQAAGRGLQLLFYSVGIGQISSEVPQNLSASRPQDRQFILSSKKLLLSDSGFYLCAWSRLSLGELFFGEGSRLTVL.

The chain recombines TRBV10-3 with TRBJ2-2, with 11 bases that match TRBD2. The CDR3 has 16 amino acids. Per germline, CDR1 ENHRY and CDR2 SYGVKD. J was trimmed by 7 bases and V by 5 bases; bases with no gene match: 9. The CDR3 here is CAISFSGGATSGELFF. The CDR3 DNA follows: TGTGCCATCAGTTTTAGCGGGGGGGCAACTAGCGGGGAGCTGTTTTTT.

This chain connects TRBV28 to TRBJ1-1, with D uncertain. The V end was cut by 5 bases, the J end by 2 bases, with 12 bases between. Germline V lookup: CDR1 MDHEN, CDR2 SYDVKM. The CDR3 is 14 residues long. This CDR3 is CASSTPGRNTEAFF. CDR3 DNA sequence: TGTGCCAGCAGTACTCCCGGGAGAAACACTGAAGCTTTCTTT.

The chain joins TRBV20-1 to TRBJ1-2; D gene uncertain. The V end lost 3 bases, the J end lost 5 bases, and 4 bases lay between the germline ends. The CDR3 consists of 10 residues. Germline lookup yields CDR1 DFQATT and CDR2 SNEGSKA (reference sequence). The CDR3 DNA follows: TGCAGTGCTAGTACATATGGCTACACCTTC. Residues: CSASTYGYTF.